This entry describes one TCR beta chain. The study ran its PCR with 60 Vbeta and 13 Jbeta primers. The table came from immunoSEQ multiplex PCR; TCRdb's copy has only in-frame clones and leaves some out. The sample has around 150,000 clones; about 80% are singletons. This entry belongs to a study of cytomegalovirus exposure and HLA in healthy donors. The trim removed 3 bases at V and 6 bases at J, leaving 7 bases unmatched. This CDR3 is built from 15 residues. From germline, CDR1 is LNHDA and CDR2 SQIVND (reference sequence). What was sequenced was PBMCs. This TCR was sampled from a woman aged 45-59 years in good health and CMV-seropositive. V usage is TRBV19 and J usage is TRBJ2-7; the match to TRBD1 covers 11 bases. CDR3 coding DNA: TGTGCCAGTAGTATGTGGACAGGGGGCAGGGCCGAGCAGTACTTC. Encoded protein: CASSMWTGGRAEQYF. The full variable domain, with the rest looked up from reference TRBV19 and TRBJ2-7, is DGGITQSPKYLFRKEGQNVTLSCEQNLNHDAMYWYRQDPGQGLRLIYYSQIVNDFQKGDIAEGYSVSREKKESFPLTVTSAQKNPTAFYLCASSMWTGGRAEQYFGPGTRLTVT.